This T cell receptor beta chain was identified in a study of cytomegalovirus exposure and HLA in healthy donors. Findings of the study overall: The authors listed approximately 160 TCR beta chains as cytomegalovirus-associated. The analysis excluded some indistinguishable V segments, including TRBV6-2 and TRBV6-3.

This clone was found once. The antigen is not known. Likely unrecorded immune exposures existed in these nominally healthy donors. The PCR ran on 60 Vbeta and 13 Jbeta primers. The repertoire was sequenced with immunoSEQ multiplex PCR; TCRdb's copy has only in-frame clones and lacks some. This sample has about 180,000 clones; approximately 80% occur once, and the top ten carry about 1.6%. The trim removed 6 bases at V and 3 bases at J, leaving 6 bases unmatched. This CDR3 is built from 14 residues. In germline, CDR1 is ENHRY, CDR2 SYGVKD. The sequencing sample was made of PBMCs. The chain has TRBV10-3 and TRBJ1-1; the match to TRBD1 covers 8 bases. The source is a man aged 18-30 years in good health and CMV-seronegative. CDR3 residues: CAIRAGTGYTEAFF. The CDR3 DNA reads TGTGCCATCAGGGCCGGGACAGGCTACACTGAAGCTTTCTTT.